This T cell receptor (beta chain) was recorded in a study of radiotherapy plus CTLA-4 blockade in lung cancer (dated by TCRdb to the late 2010s). For context, the study as a whole: Objective responses were observed in 18% of enrolled patients, and disease control was achieved in less than 40%.

The study tested focal radiation therapy combined with CTLA-4 blockade (ipilimumab) in patients with chemo-refractory metastatic non-small-cell lung cancer. The CDR3, cysteine through phenylalanine, is 15 amino acids long. Just the 45-base CDR3 DNA is kept, in frame starting at base 1. Based on the germline V gene (reference sequence), the CDR1 and CDR2 sequences are SGHNT and YYREEE. Here V drops 5 bases and J drops 5 bases, and the junction holds 10 bases not matched to any gene. To note about this clone: Its antigen is currently not known. Base qualities were left out, and no much larger clone turns up one base away.

The protocol used for the library was the immunoSEQ multiplex PCR assay. Imported from immuneACCESS, the table was reduced by TCRdb to in-frame sequences with V and J called. These copies leave out some clones; in studies compared against another copy, an unresolved V gene accounts for under half, and the cause of the remainder is not known. In this sample the table shows tens of thousands of clones, around nine tenths of which occur a single time. The ten largest clones capture 16% of the sample. The investigation overall reported the following: TCR clones derived from tumors expanded in peripheral blood after treatment with radiotherapy and ipilimumab. Early dynamic changes in blood T cell clones, together with increased serum interferon-beta after radiation, were reported as the strongest predictors of response.

Rearrangement joined TRBV5-4 to TRBJ2-5, with 9 bases in between that match TRBD1. The receptor's source is a human donor with non-small cell lung cancer that progressed on radiotherapy plus ipilimumab. The sequencing used peripheral blood, collected from a patient treated with radiotherapy plus ipilimumab. CDR3 reads: CASSLDRGSGETQYF. The sequence in DNA is TGTGCCAGCAGTCTTGACAGGGGGTCGGGGGAGACCCAGTACTTC.